This TCR beta chain was obtained from a study of T cell changes during pregnancy in multiple sclerosis. Assay used: immunoSEQ multiplex PCR; TCRdb lists only in-frame clones, some missing. The table has around 31,000 clones, under 95% seen once. Losses at the gene ends were 4 bases for V and 5 bases for J; bases not matched to a gene: 8. Germline lookup yields CDR1 MDHEN and CDR2 SYDVKM. CDR3 length equals 15 residues. The genes are TRBV28 and TRBJ2-5; 9 positions match TRBD1. The sample was CD4+ T cells from peripheral blood mononuclear cells, taken in the second trimester of pregnancy. The receptor comes from a female donor with multiple sclerosis, enrolled in a pregnancy study. The CDR3 nucleotides read TGTGCCAGCAGTTACAGGGGGCGGTTGGGGGAGACCCAGTACTTC. This codes for CASSYRGRLGETQYF.